This is a list of T cell receptor beta chains from one sample in a study of T cells in tuberculosis. The table came from immunoSEQ multiplex PCR; TCRdb's copy has only in-frame clones and leaves some out. The data hold 30,000 to 35,000 clones, with roughly nine tenths observed a single time. The sample comprised PBMCs. These receptors were obtained from a donor aged 10-30 years with latent tuberculosis or without tuberculosis infection. The CDR3 runs from the conserved cysteine through the conserved F or W. Fields, in order: CDR3 protein, CDR3 DNA, V gene, clone size, D gene, J gene. D genes are given only for firm matches. Expanded clones are given a class, and other clones once, few, many or no size at all.

CDR3 protein: CARIRPTGSWSEAFF
CDR3 DNA: TGCGCCAGAATACGCCCGACAGGCAGTTGGTCTGAAGCTTTCTTT
V gene: TRBV5-1
clone size: -
D gene: -
J gene: TRBJ1-1

CDR3 protein: CASNGQGWANYGYTF
CDR3 DNA: TGTGCCAGTAATGGACAGGGATGGGCTAACTATGGCTACACCTTC
V gene: TRBV19
clone size: -
D gene: TRBD1
J gene: TRBJ1-2

CDR3 protein: CASAPGAAGDTIYF
CDR3 DNA: TGTGCTAGTGCCCCAGGGGCCGCCGGGGACACCATATATTTT
V gene: TRBV12-5
clone size: -
D gene: -
J gene: TRBJ1-3

CDR3 protein: CASSSTGGLGSYEQYF
CDR3 DNA: TGTGCCAGCAGCTCAACAGGGGGCCTTGGTTCCTACGAGCAGTACTTC
V gene: TRBV7-2
clone size: -
D gene: TRBD1
J gene: TRBJ2-7

CDR3 protein: CASSKGSSRYGYTF
CDR3 DNA: TGTGCCAGCAGTAAAGGGAGCTCTCGGTATGGCTACACCTTC
V gene: TRBV7-9
clone size: once
D gene: -
J gene: TRBJ1-2

CDR3 protein: CSVTGGGETQYF
CDR3 DNA: TGCAGCGTTACAGGGGGCGGAGAGACCCAGTACTTC
V gene: TRBV29-1
clone size: -
D gene: TRBD1
J gene: TRBJ2-5

CDR3 protein: CASSLRLAGGGETQYF
CDR3 DNA: TGTGCCAGCAGCCTTCGACTAGCGGGGGGAGGAGAGACCCAGTACTTC
V gene: TRBV7-2
clone size: -
D gene: TRBD2
J gene: TRBJ2-5

CDR3 protein: CSARVFPEQYF
CDR3 DNA: TGCAGTGCTAGAGTATTTCCCGAGCAGTACTTC
V gene: TRBV20-1
clone size: -
D gene: -
J gene: TRBJ2-7

CDR3 protein: CASSYSRGSEAFF
CDR3 DNA: TGTGCCAGCAGTTACTCCCGGGGGTCTGAAGCTTTCTTT
V gene: TRBV6-5
clone size: -
D gene: -
J gene: TRBJ1-1

CDR3 protein: CASSETGGGGNTIYF
CDR3 DNA: TGTGCCAGCAGCGAGACAGGGGGCGGAGGAAACACCATATATTTT
V gene: TRBV2
clone size: few
D gene: TRBD1
J gene: TRBJ1-3

CDR3 protein: CASSLGDRGPYTF
CDR3 DNA: TGTGCCAGCAGTCTCGGGGACAGGGGGCCCTACACCTTC
V gene: TRBV6-5
clone size: -
D gene: TRBD1
J gene: TRBJ1-2

CDR3 protein: CASSLETGGWYEQYF
CDR3 DNA: TGTGCCAGCAGCTTGGAGACAGGGGGCTGGTACGAGCAGTACTTC
V gene: TRBV5-6
clone size: -
D gene: TRBD1
J gene: TRBJ2-7

CDR3 protein: CASSASGVSTDTQYF
CDR3 DNA: TGCGCCAGCAGCGCCTCAGGGGTTAGCACAGATACGCAGTATTTT
V gene: TRBV5-1
clone size: -
D gene: -
J gene: TRBJ2-3

CDR3 protein: CSARMTEDSNQPQHF
CDR3 DNA: TGCAGCGCTAGAATGACGGAGGATAGCAATCAGCCCCAGCATTTT
V gene: TRBV29-1
clone size: -
D gene: -
J gene: TRBJ1-5

CDR3 protein: CASSSIRDSIEAFF
CDR3 DNA: TGTGCCAGCAGCTCAATTCGGGACAGCATTGAAGCTTTCTTT
V gene: TRBV7-2
clone size: -
D gene: TRBD1
J gene: TRBJ1-1

CDR3 protein: CASSVVAGSYEQYF
CDR3 DNA: TGTGCCAGCAGTGTCGTGGCGGGGTCCTACGAGCAGTACTTC
V gene: TRBV5-5
clone size: once
D gene: -
J gene: TRBJ2-7

CDR3 protein: CASLWGDTEAFF
CDR3 DNA: TGTGCCAGTCTTTGGGGGGATACTGAAGCTTTCTTT
V gene: TRBV9
clone size: -
D gene: -
J gene: TRBJ1-1

CDR3 protein: CAWSVLTGVGEKLFF
CDR3 DNA: TGTGCCTGGAGTGTACTAACAGGGGTGGGTGAAAAACTGTTTTTT
V gene: TRBV30
clone size: -
D gene: TRBD1
J gene: TRBJ1-4

CDR3 protein: CASSAGVLTHYEQYF
CDR3 DNA: TGTGCCAGCAGCGCGGGCGTACTAACCCACTACGAGCAGTACTTC
V gene: TRBV7-6
clone size: -
D gene: -
J gene: TRBJ2-7

CDR3 protein: CASSLLGARSNYGYTF
CDR3 DNA: TGTGCCAGCAGCTTATTAGGGGCGAGATCTAACTATGGCTACACCTTC
V gene: TRBV7-9
clone size: -
D gene: -
J gene: TRBJ1-2

CDR3 protein: CASTPSGTSGSYEQYF
CDR3 DNA: TGCGCCAGCACTCCCTCCGGGACTAGCGGCTCATACGAGCAGTACTTC
V gene: TRBV5-1
clone size: -
D gene: TRBD2
J gene: TRBJ2-7

CDR3 protein: CASSNSPFVRESNQPQHF
CDR3 DNA: TGTGCCAGCAGCAATTCTCCTTTTGTGCGGGAGAGCAATCAGCCCCAGCATTTT
V gene: TRBV21-1
clone size: -
D gene: -
J gene: TRBJ1-5

CDR3 protein: CASSSDRGSTNEKLFF
CDR3 DNA: TGTGCCAGCAGTTCTGACAGAGGCTCAACTAATGAAAAACTGTTTTTT
V gene: TRBV28
clone size: -
D gene: -
J gene: TRBJ1-4

CDR3 protein: CASSLVGGKGQETQYF
CDR3 DNA: TGTGCCAGCAGCTTAGTCGGGGGGAAGGGTCAAGAGACCCAGTACTTC
V gene: TRBV7-2
clone size: -
D gene: TRBD2
J gene: TRBJ2-5

CDR3 protein: CASSSLTVGRGYTF
CDR3 DNA: TGTGCCAGCAGCTCTCTCACAGTGGGCCGGGGCTACACCTTC
V gene: TRBV7-8
clone size: -
D gene: -
J gene: TRBJ1-2

CDR3 protein: CASSLSSGTEAFF
CDR3 DNA: TGCGCCAGCAGCCTTAGCAGTGGTACTGAAGCTTTCTTT
V gene: TRBV4-3
clone size: -
D gene: -
J gene: TRBJ1-1

CDR3 protein: CASSPYGVLTEAFF
CDR3 DNA: TGTGCCAGCAGCCCCTACGGGGTTCTAACTGAAGCTTTCTTT
V gene: TRBV7-8
clone size: -
D gene: -
J gene: TRBJ1-1

CDR3 protein: CASSQEPADTQYF
CDR3 DNA: TGCGCCAGCTCTCAGGAACCTGCAGATACGCAGTATTTT
V gene: TRBV5-1
clone size: few
D gene: -
J gene: TRBJ2-3

CDR3 protein: CASSFRGSDTQYF
CDR3 DNA: TGTGCCAGCAGCTTCAGGGGCAGCGATACGCAGTATTTT
V gene: TRBV7-2
clone size: -
D gene: -
J gene: TRBJ2-3

CDR3 protein: CASSMKDRGGTDTQYF
CDR3 DNA: TGTGCCAGCAGCATGAAAGACAGGGGTGGCACAGATACGCAGTATTTT
V gene: TRBV7-2
clone size: -
D gene: TRBD1
J gene: TRBJ2-3

CDR3 protein: CASSEAGVTGIGHF
CDR3 DNA: TGTGCCAGCAGTGAAGCTGGGGTAACAGGGATCGGGCATTTT
V gene: TRBV6-1
clone size: -
D gene: -
J gene: TRBJ1-5

CDR3 protein: CASSMGGSTEAFF
CDR3 DNA: TGTGCCAGTAGTATGGGAGGGTCCACTGAAGCTTTCTTT
V gene: TRBV19
clone size: -
D gene: -
J gene: TRBJ1-1

CDR3 protein: CASSLGLADSSTDTQYF
CDR3 DNA: TGTGCCAGTAGCCTGGGACTAGCGGATAGTAGCACAGATACGCAGTATTTT
V gene: TRBV19
clone size: -
D gene: TRBD2
J gene: TRBJ2-3

CDR3 protein: CASSVPLGQGSTGELFF
CDR3 DNA: TGTGCCAGCAGCGTGCCCTTAGGACAGGGGTCGACCGGGGAGCTGTTTTTT
V gene: TRBV7-6
clone size: -
D gene: TRBD1
J gene: TRBJ2-2

CDR3 protein: CASSPSGARNTEAFF
CDR3 DNA: TGTGCCAGCAGCCCTTCTGGGGCTAGGAACACTGAAGCTTTCTTT
V gene: TRBV5-4
clone size: -
D gene: -
J gene: TRBJ1-1

CDR3 protein: CASSVGAGGGETQYF
CDR3 DNA: TGTGCCAGCAGCGTAGGAGCGGGGGGAGGGGAGACCCAGTACTTC
V gene: TRBV11-2
clone size: -
D gene: TRBD2
J gene: TRBJ2-5

CDR3 protein: CASSLQGLGGDLTGELFF
CDR3 DNA: TGTGCCAGCAGCTTACAGGGTCTCGGGGGGGACCTCACCGGGGAGCTGTTTTTT
V gene: TRBV7-8
clone size: -
D gene: TRBD2
J gene: TRBJ2-2

CDR3 protein: CASSPRLFGNEKLFF
CDR3 DNA: TGTGCCAGCAGTCCCCGACTGTTCGGGAATGAAAAACTGTTTTTT
V gene: TRBV27
clone size: -
D gene: -
J gene: TRBJ1-4

CDR3 protein: CASSPMTGAPGGYTF
CDR3 DNA: TGCGCCAGCAGCCCGATGACAGGGGCGCCTGGTGGCTACACCTTC
V gene: TRBV5-1
clone size: -
D gene: TRBD1
J gene: TRBJ1-2

CDR3 protein: CASSFGQGGTEAFF
CDR3 DNA: TGTGCCAGCTCATTCGGGCAGGGGGGCACTGAAGCTTTCTTT
V gene: TRBV18
clone size: -
D gene: TRBD1
J gene: TRBJ1-1

CDR3 protein: CASSMSGRLEQYF
CDR3 DNA: TGTGCCAGTAGTATGTCAGGGAGGCTTGAGCAGTACTTC
V gene: TRBV19
clone size: -
D gene: -
J gene: TRBJ2-7

CDR3 protein: CAISESGASGTYSGANVLTF
CDR3 DNA: TGTGCCATCAGTGAGTCTGGGGCTAGCGGGACGTACTCTGGGGCCAACGTCCTGACTTTC
V gene: TRBV10-3
clone size: -
D gene: TRBD2
J gene: TRBJ2-6

CDR3 protein: CASSFGGSNQPQHF
CDR3 DNA: TGCGCCAGCAGCTTCGGGGGTTCGAATCAGCCCCAGCATTTT
V gene: TRBV5-1
clone size: -
D gene: -
J gene: TRBJ1-5

CDR3 protein: CASSSHRGLGYEQYF
CDR3 DNA: TGTGCCAGCAGCTCCCACAGGGGGCTAGGTTACGAGCAGTACTTC
V gene: TRBV7-2
clone size: -
D gene: TRBD1
J gene: TRBJ2-7

CDR3 protein: CASSTPDRGNSPLHF
CDR3 DNA: TGCGCCAGCAGTACCCCGGACAGGGGCAATTCACCCCTCCACTTT
V gene: TRBV23-1
clone size: -
D gene: TRBD1
J gene: TRBJ1-6

CDR3 protein: CASSLSGPYEQYF
CDR3 DNA: TGCGCCAGCAGCTTGTCAGGTCCCTACGAGCAGTACTTC
V gene: TRBV5-1
clone size: once
D gene: -
J gene: TRBJ2-7

CDR3 protein: CASSPWGSSYEQYF
CDR3 DNA: TGTGCCAGTAGTCCCTGGGGCAGCTCCTACGAGCAGTACTTC
V gene: TRBV19
clone size: -
D gene: -
J gene: TRBJ2-7

CDR3 protein: CASSSISSGISRNEQFF
CDR3 DNA: TGTGCCAGCAGCTCTATAAGTAGCGGGATAAGTCGCAATGAGCAGTTCTTC
V gene: TRBV7-9
clone size: -
D gene: TRBD2
J gene: TRBJ2-1

CDR3 protein: CASSWTGGDEQFF
CDR3 DNA: TGTGCCAGCAGTTGGACAGGGGGCGATGAGCAGTTCTTC
V gene: TRBV27
clone size: -
D gene: TRBD1
J gene: TRBJ2-1

CDR3 protein: CASSVGTGVYEQYF
CDR3 DNA: TGTGCCAGCAGCGTTGGGACAGGGGTCTACGAGCAGTACTTC
V gene: TRBV9
clone size: -
D gene: TRBD1
J gene: TRBJ2-7

CDR3 protein: CASRVSHRGEGSTGELFF
CDR3 DNA: TGTGCCAGCAGAGTTTCACACCGGGGGGAAGGGAGCACCGGGGAGCTGTTTTTT
V gene: TRBV28
clone size: -
D gene: TRBD2
J gene: TRBJ2-2

CDR3 protein: CASNVAGQETQYF
CDR3 DNA: TGTGCCAGCAACGTAGCGGGCCAAGAGACCCAGTACTTC
V gene: TRBV6-1
clone size: -
D gene: TRBD2
J gene: TRBJ2-5

CDR3 protein: CASSTDRAGNEQFF
CDR3 DNA: TGTGCCAGCAGCACGGACAGGGCGGGGAATGAGCAGTTCTTC
V gene: TRBV7-9
clone size: -
D gene: TRBD1
J gene: TRBJ2-1

CDR3 protein: CASSPGLDPYGYTF
CDR3 DNA: TGTGCCAGCTCACCAGGACTTGATCCGTATGGCTACACCTTC
V gene: TRBV18
clone size: -
D gene: -
J gene: TRBJ1-2

CDR3 protein: CASSFTGGDTEAFF
CDR3 DNA: TGCGCCAGCAGCTTTACAGGGGGGGACACTGAAGCTTTCTTT
V gene: TRBV5-1
clone size: -
D gene: TRBD1
J gene: TRBJ1-1